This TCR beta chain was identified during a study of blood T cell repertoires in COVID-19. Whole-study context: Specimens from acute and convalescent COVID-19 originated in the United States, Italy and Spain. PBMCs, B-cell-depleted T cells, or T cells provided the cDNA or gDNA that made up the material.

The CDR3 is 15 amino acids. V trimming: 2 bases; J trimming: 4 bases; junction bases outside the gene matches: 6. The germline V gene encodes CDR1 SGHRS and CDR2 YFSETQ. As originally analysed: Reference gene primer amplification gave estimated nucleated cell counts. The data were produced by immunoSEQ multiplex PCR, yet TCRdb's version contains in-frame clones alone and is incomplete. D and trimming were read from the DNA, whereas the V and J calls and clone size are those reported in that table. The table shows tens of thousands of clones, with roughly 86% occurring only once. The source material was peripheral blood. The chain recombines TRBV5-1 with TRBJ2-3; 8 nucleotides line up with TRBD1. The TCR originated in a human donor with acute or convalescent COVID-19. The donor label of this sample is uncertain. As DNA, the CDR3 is TGCGCCAGCAGCTTAGCCCCAGGGGGCGCAGATACGCAGTATTTT. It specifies CASSLAPGGADTQYF.